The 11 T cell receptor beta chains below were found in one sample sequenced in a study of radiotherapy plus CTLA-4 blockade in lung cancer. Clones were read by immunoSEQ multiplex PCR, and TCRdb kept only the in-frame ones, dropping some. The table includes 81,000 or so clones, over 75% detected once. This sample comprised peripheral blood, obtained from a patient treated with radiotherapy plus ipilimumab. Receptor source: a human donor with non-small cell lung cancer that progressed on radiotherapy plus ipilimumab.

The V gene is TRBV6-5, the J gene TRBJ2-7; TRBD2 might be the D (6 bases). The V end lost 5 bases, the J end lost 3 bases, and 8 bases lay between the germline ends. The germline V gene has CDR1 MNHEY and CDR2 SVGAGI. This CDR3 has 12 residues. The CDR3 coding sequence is TGTGCCAGCAGTCGACTAGGCTACGAGCAGTACTTC. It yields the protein CASSRLGYEQYF.

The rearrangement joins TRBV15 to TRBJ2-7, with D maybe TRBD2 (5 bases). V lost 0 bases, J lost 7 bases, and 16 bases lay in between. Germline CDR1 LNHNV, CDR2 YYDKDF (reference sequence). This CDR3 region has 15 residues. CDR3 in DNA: TGTGCCACCAGCAGAGATCCGGCAACTACGGGGGAGCAGTACTTC. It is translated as CATSRDPATTGEQYF.

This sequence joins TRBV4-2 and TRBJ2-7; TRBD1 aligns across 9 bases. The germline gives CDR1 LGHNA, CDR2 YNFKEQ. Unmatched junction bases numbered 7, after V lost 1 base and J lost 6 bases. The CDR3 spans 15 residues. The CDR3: CASSQVGTGYVEQYF. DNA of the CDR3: TGTGCCAGCAGCCAAGTGGGGACAGGGTACGTCGAGCAGTACTTC.

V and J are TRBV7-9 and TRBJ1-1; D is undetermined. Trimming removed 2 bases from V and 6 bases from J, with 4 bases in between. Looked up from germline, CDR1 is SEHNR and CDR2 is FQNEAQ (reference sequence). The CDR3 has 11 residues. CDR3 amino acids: CASSLRAEAFF. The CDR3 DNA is TGTGCCAGCAGCTTACGGGCTGAAGCTTTCTTT.

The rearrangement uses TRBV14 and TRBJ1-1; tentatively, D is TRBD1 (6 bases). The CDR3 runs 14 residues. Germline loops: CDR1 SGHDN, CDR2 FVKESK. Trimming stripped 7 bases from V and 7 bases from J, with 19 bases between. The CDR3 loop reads CASTPPGAAYEAFF. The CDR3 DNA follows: TGTGCCAGCACCCCGCCAGGGGCAGCCTATGAAGCTTTCTTT.

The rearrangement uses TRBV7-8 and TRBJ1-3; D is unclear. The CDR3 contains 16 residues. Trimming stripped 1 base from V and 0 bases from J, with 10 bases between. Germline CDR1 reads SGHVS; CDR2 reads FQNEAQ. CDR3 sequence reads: CASSLVFGRSGNTIYF. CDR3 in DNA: TGTGCCAGCAGCTTAGTTTTCGGCCGCTCTGGAAACACCATATATTTT.

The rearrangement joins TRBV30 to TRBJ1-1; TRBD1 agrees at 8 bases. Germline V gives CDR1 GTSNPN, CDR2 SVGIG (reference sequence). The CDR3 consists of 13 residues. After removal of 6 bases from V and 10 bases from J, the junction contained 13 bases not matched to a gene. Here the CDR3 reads CACQTGGLSGAFF. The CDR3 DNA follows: TGTGCCTGCCAAACAGGGGGTCTTTCAGGAGCTTTCTTT.

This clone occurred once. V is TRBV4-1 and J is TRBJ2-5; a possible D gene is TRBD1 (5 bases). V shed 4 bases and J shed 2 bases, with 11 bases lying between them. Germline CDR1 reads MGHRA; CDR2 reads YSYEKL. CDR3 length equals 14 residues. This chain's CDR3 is CASSPPTVQETQYF. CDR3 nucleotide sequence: TGCGCCAGCAGCCCGCCGACAGTACAAGAGACCCAGTACTTC.

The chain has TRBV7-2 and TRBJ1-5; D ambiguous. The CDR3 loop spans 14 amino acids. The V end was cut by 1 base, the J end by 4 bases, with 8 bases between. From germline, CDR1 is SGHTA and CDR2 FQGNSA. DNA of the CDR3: TGTGCCAGCAGCTTAGGGCAGAATAATCAGCCCCAGCATTTT. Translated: CASSLGQNNQPQHF.

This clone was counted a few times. The CDR3 loop reads CASSNRAVNTEAFF. The CDR3, as DNA: TGTGCCAGCAGCAACAGGGCGGTGAACACTGAAGCTTTCTTT. V and J are TRBV5-4 and TRBJ1-1; TRBD1 might be the D (6 bases). Looked up from germline, CDR1 is SGHNT and CDR2 is YYREEE (reference sequence). Trimming stripped 4 bases from V and 0 bases from J, with 10 bases between. This CDR3 contains 14 residues. The whole variable domain, remainder taken from reference TRBV5-4 and TRBJ1-1, is ETGVTQSPTHLIKTRGQQVTLRCSSQSGHNTVSWYQQALGQGPQFIFQYYREEENGRGNFPPRFSGLQFPNYSSELNVNALELDDSALYLCASSNRAVNTEAFFGQGTRLTVV.

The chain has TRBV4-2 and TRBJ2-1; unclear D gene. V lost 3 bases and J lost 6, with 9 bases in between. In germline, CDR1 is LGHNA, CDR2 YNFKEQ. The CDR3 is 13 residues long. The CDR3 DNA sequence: TGTGCCAGCAGCCAGGTATTAGCCAATGAGCAGTTCTTC. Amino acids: CASSQVLANEQFF.